These T cell receptor beta chains were read from a single sample in a study of tumor and adjacent non-tumor tissue in lung cancer. From the multiplex PCR reads, TCRdb called clonotypes with MiXCR, one entry per CDR3 protein. The table includes about 110,000 distinct CDR3 sequences, 62% detected once. Sequences were obtained from distant non-tumor lung tissue. The receptors were sampled from a man aged 55 to 70 with non-small cell lung cancer. CDR3s include the opening cysteine and the closing phenylalanine or tryptophan. A D gene is named only where the DNA matches it firmly. Clone size, where shown, is once, few, many, or a class for clones that have expanded.

.	.	TRBV4-2	TRBJ2-3	CDSKEGTSTDTQYF	TGTGATAGCAAGGAGGGGACGAGCACAGATACGCAGTATTTT
.	.	TRBV6-2/TRBV6-3	TRBJ2-6	CDSRPSGRWANVLTF	TGTGATAGCAGGCCCTCGGGTCGCTGGGCCAACGTCCTGACTTTC
.	many	TRBV14	TRBJ2-1	CASSQDVGGYNEQFF	TGTGCCAGCAGCCAAGATGTGGGAGGATACAATGAGCAGTTCTTC
.	.	TRBV20-1	TRBJ2-3	CSANYGGNTDTQYF	TGCAGTGCGAATTACGGAGGCAACACAGATACGCAGTATTTC
.	.	TRBV6-6	TRBJ1-5	CVSSYADRGGQPQHF	TGTGTCAGCAGTTACGCCGACAGAGGAGGCCAGCCCCAGCATTTT
.	.	TRBV6-1	TRBJ1-2	CSSTLGGLAYTF	TGTTCCAGCACCCTGGGGGGGCTTGCCTACACCTTC
.	.	TRBV6-1	TRBJ1-2	CASGDRGRNNYGYIF	TGTGCCAGCGGTGATAGGGGGAGGAATAACTATGGCTACATCTTC
.	.	TRBV11-2	TRBJ1-3	CASSSVADRGNTIYF	TGTGCCAGCAGCTCAGTCGCCGATCGGGGAAACACCATATATTTT
.	.	TRBV11-1	TRBJ2-7	CSSALDRLDDQYF	TGTTCCAGCGCCCTTGACCGGTTGGACGATCAGTACTTC
TRBD1	.	TRBV11-1	TRBJ2-7	CASNFRTGDISYGQYF	TGTGCCAGCAACTTCCGGACAGGCGACATCTCCTACGGGCAGTACTTC
TRBD1	many	TRBV6-2/TRBV6-3	TRBJ2-3	CASNPQGGGDTQYF	TGTGCCAGCAACCCACAGGGGGGAGGAGATACGCAGTATTTT
.	.	TRBV5-1	TRBJ2-1	CASSLDWGTGEHSF	TGCGCCAGCAGCTTGGACTGGGGTACGGGGGAGCATTCCTTC
TRBD1	.	TRBV11-3	TRBJ2-2	CAITLGGQAYTGELFF	TGTGCCATCACTTTAGGCGGACAGGCCTACACCGGGGAGCTGTTTTTT
.	.	TRBV14	TRBJ1-1	CASSHFRGGNTEAFF	TGTGCCAGCAGCCACTTTCGGGGAGGAAACACTGAAGCTTTCTTT
TRBD1	.	TRBV28	TRBJ2-2	CASSVGGQGIGELFF	TGTGCCAGCAGCGTCGGGGGACAGGGGATCGGGGAGCTGTTTTTT
TRBD1	.	TRBV7-9	TRBJ2-1	CASTLQGVSDNEQFF	TGTGCCAGCACTTTACAGGGGGTATCGGACAATGAGCAGTTCTTC
TRBD2	.	TRBV29-1	TRBJ2-7	CGFYSGGAVREQYF	TGCGGCTTCTATAGCGGGGGGGCCGTCCGCGAGCAGTACTTC
.	.	TRBV6-1	TRBJ2-7	CASSEVPPGYEQCF	TGTGCCAGCAGCGAAGTCCCCCCGGGGTACGAGCAATGCTTC
TRBD1	.	TRBV4-1	TRBJ2-4	CASSQPRTGMSIQYF	TGCGCCAGCAGCCAGCCCCGGACAGGGATGAGCATTCAGTACTTC
.	.	TRBV6-1	TRBJ1-5	CASSEVFSNQPQHF	TGTGCCAGCAGCGAAGTGTTTAGCAATCAGCCCCAGCATTTT
.	.	TRBV29-1	TRBJ1-5	CSVEESIAVPSDMQHF	TGCAGCGTTGAAGAATCGATAGCGGTTCCGTCAGATATGCAGCATTTT
.	many	TRBV13	TRBJ1-3	CASSLGRGNTIYF	TGTGCCAGCAGCCTGGGTCGCGGAAACACCATATATTTT
.	few	TRBV20-1	TRBJ1-2	CSARVTVGGEGGYTF	TGCAGTGCTAGAGTTACTGTCGGGGGGGAGGGTGGCTACACCTTC
.	.	TRBV20-1	TRBJ1-4	CTARDVDSDHNLNEKLFF	TGCACTGCTAGAGATGTAGACAGTGATCACAACTTGAATGAAAAACTGTTTTTT
.	.	TRBV20-1	TRBJ2-1	CSAAPLGRVHNEQFF	TGCAGTGCGGCCCCGCTTGGTCGGGTCCACAATGAGCAATTCTTC
.	many	TRBV6-2/TRBV6-3	TRBJ2-2	CASRPDYATGELFF	TGTGCCAGCAGGCCGGACTATGCAACCGGGGAGCTGTTTTTT
TRBD2	.	TRBV4-2	TRBJ2-7	CTSSQDDSGLASYEQYF	TGCACCAGCAGCCAAGATGATTCCGGACTAGCGTCCTACGAGCAGTACTTC
.	many	TRBV6-5	TRBJ2-1	CASSYSSGSLYNEQFF	TGTGCCAGCAGTTACTCGAGTGGGTCCCTTTACAATGAGCAGTTCTTC
TRBD1	.	TRBV20-1	TRBJ2-7	CGARSTGAGYEQYF	TGCGGTGCTAGGTCGACAGGGGCGGGGTACGAGCAGTACTTC
.	.	TRBV20-1	TRBJ2-7	CSARAPTTYYQYF	TGCAGTGCTAGAGCCCCAACAACTTACTATCAGTACTTC
TRBD2	.	TRBV11-3	TRBJ2-1	CASSLLGTSEGYNEQFF	TGTGCCAGCAGCCTCCTAGGGACTAGCGAGGGCTACAATGAGCAGTTCTTC
.	.	TRBV4-3	TRBJ2-6	CASSQDGATGSGANVPSF	TGCGCCAGCAGCCAAGATGGGGCCACGGGGTCTGGGGCCAACGTCCCGAGTTTC
.	.	TRBV11-1	TRBJ2-7	CASSITNRRPYDQYF	TGTGCCAGCAGCATAACGAACAGGAGGCCCTACGATCAGTACTTC
.	.	TRBV7-2	TRBJ2-2	CASSLDDLRDRELFF	TGTGCCAGCAGTTTAGACGACCTAAGGGACCGGGAGCTGTTTTTT
TRBD2	.	TRBV4-2	TRBJ2-7	CVSSQVGAGGLEYEQYF	TGTGTCAGCAGCCAAGTGGGGGCGGGAGGGCTGGAGTACGAGCAGTACTTC
TRBD1	many	TRBV5-6	TRBJ2-7	CASSPTGSYEQYF	TGTGCCAGCAGCCCGACAGGGTCCTACGAGCAGTACTTC
TRBD2	.	TRBV29-1	TRBJ2-7	CIVRLAGGGGVQYF	TGCATCGTTAGACTAGCGGGAGGTGGGGGCGTGCAGTACTTC
.	.	TRBV6-1	TRBJ1-5	CVSSRDANQPQHF	TGTGTCAGCAGCCGGGATGCCAATCAGCCCCAGCATTTT
.	many	TRBV6-5	TRBJ2-7	CASSTGYEQYF	TGTGCCAGCAGCACAGGGTACGAGCAGTACTTC
.	.	TRBV21-1	TRBJ2-1	CASSRRGPNEQFF	TGTGCCAGCAGCCGGAGGGGACCGAATGAGCAGTTCTTC
TRBD2	.	TRBV11-2	TRBJ2-5	CANSPRSSGVGETQYF	TGTGCCAACAGCCCCCGTAGTAGCGGGGTGGGGGAGACCCAGTATTTC